The TCR beta chain under discussion was sequenced for a study of T cells in Graves' hyperthyroidism and ophthalmopathy. This clonotype was seen ten or more times. Amplification yielded TCR beta CDR3 regions, with RNA transcripts as the source. The HTBI primer set served for first-round RT-PCR of the TCR CDR3. One entry per CDR3 protein, called by TCRdb with MiXCR from the multiplex PCR reads. The table includes roughly 300,000 distinct CDR3 sequences, approximately 18% detected once. These patients, aged 18 to 65, had recently diagnosed hyperthyroidism lasting under 2 months. Source material for PBMCs was roughly 10 ml fresh peripheral blood. Sequenced sample: blood. The receptor comes from a woman aged 50 to 60 with Graves' hyperthyroidism.

The CDR3: CASSLGLGQGFYEQYF. The CDR3 DNA is TGCGCCAGCAGCTTGGGCCTCGGACAGGGCTTCTACGAGCAGTACTTC. The genes are TRBV5-1 and TRBJ2-7; 8 bases match TRBD1. Per germline, CDR1 SGHRS and CDR2 YFSETQ. V gave up 0 bases and J gave up 3 bases; unmatched junction bases: 8. The CDR3 is made up of 16 amino acids. The variable domain in full, completed from reference TRBV5-1 and TRBJ2-7, reads KAGVTQTPRYLIKTRGQQVTLSCSPISGHRSVSWYQQTPGQGLQFLFEYFSETQRNKGNFPGRFSGRQFSNSRSEMNVSTLELGDSALYLCASSLGLGQGFYEQYFGPGTRLTVT.